One sample yielded the 5 T cell receptor beta chains listed below, sequenced in a study of CD8 T cells in ankylosing spondylitis. From the 5' RACE reads, TCRdb called clonotypes with MiXCR, one entry per CDR3 protein. The sample holds about 130,000 distinct CDR3 sequences, roughly 15% seen once. The sequencing input was blood, either unsorted or a sorted T cell fraction (not recorded which). Receptor source: a female donor with ankylosing spondylitis or in good health (not recorded which).

This clonotype was seen many times. This chain joins TRBV5-1 and TRBJ2-1; 12 nucleotides align to TRBD2. Germline assignment: CDR1 SGHRS and CDR2 YFSETQ. The CDR3 totals 16 residues. Germline trimming cut 4 bases from V and 4 bases from J; bases unmatched to any gene: 6. CDR3 sequence reads: CASSAPTSGGYNEQFF. DNA for the CDR3: TGCGCCAGCAGCGCCCCTACTAGCGGGGGGTACAATGAGCAGTTCTTC.

In this sample, this clonotype turned up a few times. This chain links TRBV20-1 with TRBJ1-2; D gene unclear. CDR1 and CDR2 from the germline V gene are DFQATT and SNEGSKA (reference sequence). Trimming left V 3 bases short and J 13 bases short, with 15 bases between. The CDR3 runs 11 residues. This CDR3 reads CSASIVDEVTF. In DNA, the CDR3 is TGCAGTGCTAGCATTGTAGATGAAGTCACCTTC.

In the case of this clonotype: Compared with germline, one end of the junction differs, possibly owing to a read error. CDR3 DNA sequence: TGCTGTGCTAGTGACGGACTACGAGCTAACTATGGCTACACCTTC. Its translation is CCASDGLRANYGYTF. The V and J genes are TRBV20-1 and TRBJ1-2; D not resolved. Germline V gene data show CDR1 as DFQATT and CDR2 as SNEGSKA (reference sequence). The CDR3 spans 15 residues.

This clonotype turned up a few times. The chain employs TRBV5-1 and TRBJ2-3; TRBD2 might be the D (5 bases). CDR3 size: 14 residues. V was shortened by 0 bases and J by 5 bases, with 10 bases between the two germline ends. Germline values: CDR1 SGHRS, CDR2 YFSETQ. The CDR3 is CASSLVSRGDTQYF. The CDR3 nucleotides are TGCGCCAGCAGCTTGGTTAGCCGGGGAGATACGCAGTATTTT.

This clonotype was recorded only once. The rearrangement links TRBV7-2 to TRBJ2-3; a weak D match, TRBD2 (5 bases). The V end lost 8 bases, the J end lost 8 bases, and 14 bases lay between the germline ends. Germline V CDR1 and CDR2: SGHTA, FQGNSA. This CDR3 spans 12 amino acids. CDR3 loop: CASCSLAGTQYF. Written as DNA, the CDR3 is TGTGCCAGCTGCTCGCTAGCTGGTACGCAGTATTTT.